What follows are 2 T cell receptor beta chains derived from one specimen sequenced in a study of cytomegalovirus exposure and HLA in healthy donors (dated by TCRdb to between 2016 and 2019). The protocol used for the library was the immunoSEQ multiplex PCR assay. The multiplex PCR relied on a mix of 60 forward primers for TCR Vbeta segments and 13 reverse primers for TCR Jbeta segments. What TCRdb holds here is the immuneACCESS table cut down to in-frame rearrangements. Part of the clones is not present; checked against another copy, under half of the missing clones reflect an unresolved V gene, and the others are unexplained. This sample lists approximately 170,000 clones; about 80% were detected once. The ten largest clones add up to approximately 1.5% of the sample. The sequencing input was PBMCs. All receptors derive from a man in his forties or fifties in good health and CMV-seronegative.

This clone was seen a handful of times. The rearrangement uses TRBV30 and TRBJ2-7; 8 positions match TRBD1. Germline CDR1 and CDR2: GTSNPN and SVGIG (reference sequence). J gave up 5 bases and V 2 bases, and 8 bases lay outside the gene matches. This CDR3 has 14 amino acids. CDR3 in DNA: TGTGCCTGGAGTACCCTCGACAGGGGCCACGAGCAGTACTTC. Translating it yields CAWSTLDRGHEQYF.

This CDR3 reads CASSQAVYGYTF. Here the CDR3 DNA reads TGTGCCAGCAGCCAAGCTGTTTATGGCTACACCTTC. This chain connects TRBV7-2 to TRBJ1-2; D uncertain. Trimming took off 5 bases at V and 5 bases at J, with 9 bases between the two ends. CDR1 is SGHTA, CDR2 FQGNSA, per germline. CDR3 length: 12 amino acids.